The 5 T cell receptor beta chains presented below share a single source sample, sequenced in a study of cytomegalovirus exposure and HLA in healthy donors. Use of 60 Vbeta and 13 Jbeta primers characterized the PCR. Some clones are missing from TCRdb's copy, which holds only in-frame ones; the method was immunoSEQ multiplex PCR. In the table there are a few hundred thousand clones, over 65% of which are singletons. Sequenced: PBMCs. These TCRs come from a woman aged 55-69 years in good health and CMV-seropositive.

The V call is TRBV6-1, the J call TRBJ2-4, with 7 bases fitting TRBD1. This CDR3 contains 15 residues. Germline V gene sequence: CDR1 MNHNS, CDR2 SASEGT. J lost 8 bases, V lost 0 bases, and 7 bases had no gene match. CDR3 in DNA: TGTGCCAGCAGTGAAGCAGCGACAGGGCGGGACATTCAGTACTTC. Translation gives CASSEAATGRDIQYF.

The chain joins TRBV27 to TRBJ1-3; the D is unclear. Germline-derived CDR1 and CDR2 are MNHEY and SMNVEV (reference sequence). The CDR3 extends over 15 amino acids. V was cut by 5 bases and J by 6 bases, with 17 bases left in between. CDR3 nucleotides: TGTGCCAGCAGTGTCGATGGGTGGGGAGAAAACACCATATATTTT. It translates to CASSVDGWGENTIYF.

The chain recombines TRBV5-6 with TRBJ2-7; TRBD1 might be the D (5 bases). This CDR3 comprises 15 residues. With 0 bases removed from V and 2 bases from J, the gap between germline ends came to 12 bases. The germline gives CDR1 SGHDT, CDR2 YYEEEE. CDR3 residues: CASSLGSGRTYEQYF. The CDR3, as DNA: TGTGCCAGCAGCTTGGGTTCAGGGCGTACCTACGAGCAGTACTTC.

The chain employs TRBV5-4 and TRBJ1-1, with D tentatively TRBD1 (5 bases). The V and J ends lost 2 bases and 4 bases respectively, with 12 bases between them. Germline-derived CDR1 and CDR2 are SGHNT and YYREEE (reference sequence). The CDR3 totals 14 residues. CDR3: CASSFSQGSTEAFF. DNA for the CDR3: TGTGCCAGCAGCTTCTCGCAGGGAAGCACTGAAGCTTTCTTT. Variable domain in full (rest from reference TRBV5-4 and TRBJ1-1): ETGVTQSPTHLIKTRGQQVTLRCSSQSGHNTVSWYQQALGQGPQFIFQYYREEENGRGNFPPRFSGLQFPNYSSELNVNALELDDSALYLCASSFSQGSTEAFFGQGTRLTVV.

The CDR3 reads CASSSVATSTDTQYF. CDR3 DNA: TGTGCCAGCAGCTCTGTAGCGACTAGCACAGATACGCAGTATTTT. The chain employs TRBV5-4 and TRBJ2-3, with a weak D call TRBD2 (5 bases). V shed 3 bases and J shed 0 bases, with 11 bases lying between them. This CDR3 region has 15 residues. Germline assignment: CDR1 SGHNT and CDR2 YYREEE (reference sequence).